Listed here is a single T cell receptor beta chain. The specificity of this receptor is unknown. Base qualities are not at hand, and no much larger clone is one base apart. Collaborating institutions collected whole blood in K2EDTA tubes following their own protocols. For TCRbeta analysis, collaborators shipped samples as frozen whole blood, isolated PBMCs, or DNA extracted from either of those sample types. From cysteine to phenylalanine, the CDR3 is 13 amino acids long. The read is trimmed to its CDR3 DNA, 39 bases read in frame from base 1. Trimming removed 3 bases from V and 5 bases from J, leaving 10 bases between the germline ends. CDR1 is given as MDHEN and CDR2 as SYDVKM, both from the germline V gene. This record belongs to a study of blood T cell repertoires in COVID-19 (TCRdb year 2020). Background on the whole study: Collaborator samples came from the United States, Italy and Spain and covered acute and convalescent phases of COVID-19. Deeply sampled blood TCRbeta repertoires from subjects exposed to, actively infected with, or recovered from COVID-19 were included in the dataset. The samples were drawn from two sources: the first 160 participants of the ongoing ImmuneRACE study, and some 1,300 subjects contributed by 6 global collaborators. The repertoires were released in a freely available public database intended as a resource for research on the immune response to SARS-CoV-2. The sample metadata nearly always contained a de-identified subject ID, COVID-19 status, age in years and sex. The prospective study material was composed of cDNA or gDNA derived from T cells, B-cell-depleted T cells, or PBMCs. HLA class I and class II types, where available, came from metadata supplied by the sample provider rather than from assay-based typing.

Paper-wide results and their limitations: The amount of clinical and demographic metadata varied by source and participant and was provided uncurated.

The immunoSEQ Assay, a bias-controlled multiplex PCR, was used to amplify TCRbeta CDR3 regions from genomic DNA. On the authors' methods: The number of nucleated cells in each sample was estimated from the amplification of reference gene primers within the assay. To quantify the absolute abundance of each unique TCRbeta CDR3 rearrangement, sequence reads were collapsed and filtered. For each sample, productive Simpson clonality was calculated by taking the square root of Simpson's diversity index across productive rearrangements. This is the immuneACCESS table as TCRdb keeps it, with only in-frame sequences that have V and J called. A part of the clones is gone; compared with another copy, unresolved V genes explain less than half, and the rest is unexplained. That table is the source of V, J and clone size, and D and trimming were worked out from the DNA. The sample table shows 95,000 or so clones, and 81% are seen once. Approximately 25% of the sample lies in the top ten.

The specimen was peripheral blood. The chain uses TRBV28 and TRBJ1-2; a confident D gene designation cannot be given. This receptor was identified in a man older than 75 with active or convalescent COVID-19. The DNA sequence is given as TGTGCCAGCAGTTTGGGCCAGCCTTATGGCTACACCTTC. Its protein product is CASSLGQPYGYTF.